The clone carrying this T cell receptor beta chain has more than one count but fewer than ten. Its matching antigen is unknown. Germline assignment: CDR1 LGHDT and CDR2 YNNKEL (reference sequence). CDR3 size: 16 residues. Together with a sample-barcoded 5' primer, a J-beta primer mix was included in a second PCR lasting roughly 6 to 12 cycles. CDR3-containing paired-end reads numbered at least 2.5 million in each sample. A single record per CDR3 protein comes from TCRdb applying MiXCR to the 5' RACE reads. This table holds some 700,000 distinct CDR3 sequences, about 20% found once. This sample was taken from a study of blood T cells in healthy people across ages. For the study at large: The capture of about one barcoded beta molecule per two T cells was achieved by template switching. Study results and limitations: There were more naive CD4+ cells and higher diversity in long-lived donors than in aged donors.

The chain combines TRBV3-1 with TRBJ2-7; TRBD2 agrees at 10 bases. The DNA end is more similar to TRBJ2-1, so the J call may be wrong. Material: blood. The receptor comes from a man between 65 and 80 years old in good health. The CDR3 nucleotides read TGTGCCAGCAGCCAAGATGAACTAGCGGGAATCAATGAGCAGTTCTTC. As protein: CASSQDELAGINEQFF.